These 3 T cell receptor beta chains were all obtained from the same sample, sequenced in a study of blood T cell repertoires in COVID-19. Clones were read by immunoSEQ multiplex PCR, and TCRdb kept only the in-frame ones, dropping some. The sample contains around 300,000 clones, 75% to 90% of which appear only once. The sample comprised PBMCs or T cells enriched from blood (not recorded which). These receptors all come from a woman under 30 who had recovered from COVID-19.

The chain joins TRBV11-2 to TRBJ2-1, with 9 bases lining up with TRBD2. Per the germline V gene, CDR1 is SGHAT and CDR2 is FQNNGV. J lost 6 bases, V lost 5 bases, and 11 bases had no gene match. CDR3 length: 16 amino acids. CDR3 sequence (DNA): TGTGCCAGCAGCCCCCTGAGGGGCGGGGGGGCCAATGAGCAGTTCTTC. It codes for CASSPLRGGGANEQFF.

The chain uses TRBV5-1 and TRBJ1-2; 8 bases are shared with TRBD1. V lost 5 bases, J lost 2 bases, and 2 bases stayed unmatched. There are 13 residues in the CDR3. Germline V gives CDR1 SGHRS, CDR2 YFSETQ. The CDR3 region is CASRWTGNYGYTF. The CDR3 DNA sequence: TGCGCCAGCAGGTGGACAGGGAACTATGGCTACACCTTC.

The CDR3 loop reads CASGQVGTDEQYF. In DNA form, the CDR3 reads TGTGCCTCGGGACAGGTGGGAACTGACGAGCAGTACTTC. This sequence joins TRBV24-1 and TRBJ2-7, with 8 bases lining up with TRBD1. The CDR3 is 13 amino acids. V was clipped by 12 bases and J by 5 bases; unmatched bases: 11. CDR1 KGHDR and CDR2 SFDVKD come from the germline V gene.